Listed below are T cell receptor beta chains from one sample, sequenced in a study of identical twins. Via MiXCR, TCRdb re-called the 5' RACE reads, giving one row per CDR3 protein. The table shows approximately 470,000 distinct CDR3 sequences, with 13% to 15% occurring only once. These sequences were also reported in another study, on yellow fever vaccine responses in identical twins.

The sample comprised CD4+ T cells sorted from blood. These receptors were obtained from a woman in her late teens or twenties in good health. The CDR3 runs from the conserved cysteine through the conserved F or W. D genes are given only for firm matches. Part of the rows lack a size; the others show once, few, many or a class for expanded clones.

V gene: TRBV18; clone size: .; J gene: TRBJ1-6; D gene: .; CDR3 protein: CASSRGASINSPLHF; CDR3 DNA: TGTGCCAGCTCAAGGGGAGCCTCGATTAATTCACCCCTCCACTTT
V gene: TRBV20-1; clone size: .; J gene: TRBJ2-3; D gene: .; CDR3 protein: CSVDGDTQYF; CDR3 DNA: TGCAGTGTCGATGGGGATACGCAGTATTTT
V gene: TRBV20-1; clone size: many; J gene: TRBJ1-1; D gene: .; CDR3 protein: CSARASGETRAFF; CDR3 DNA: TGCAGTGCTAGGGCATCAGGGGAGACTAGAGCTTTCTTT
V gene: TRBV14; clone size: few; J gene: TRBJ2-7; D gene: .; CDR3 protein: CASSPSQGHRTLRDF; CDR3 DNA: TGTGCCAGCAGCCCCAGCCAGGGCCATCGAACGCTAAGGGACTTC
V gene: TRBV6-1; clone size: many; J gene: TRBJ2-7; D gene: TRBD1; CDR3 protein: CARMGTGLNEQYF; CDR3 DNA: TGTGCCCGTATGGGGACAGGACTCAACGAGCAGTACTTC
V gene: TRBV14; clone size: .; J gene: TRBJ2-1; D gene: .; CDR3 protein: CASSQETGKQFF; CDR3 DNA: TGTGCCAGCAGCCAAGAAACCGGAAAGCAGTTCTTC
V gene: TRBV18; clone size: .; J gene: TRBJ1-2; D gene: TRBD1; CDR3 protein: CASSQETGGSNYGYTF; CDR3 DNA: TGTGCCAGCTCACAAGAAACAGGGGGGAGTAACTATGGCTACACCTTC
V gene: TRBV7-2; clone size: .; J gene: TRBJ2-1; D gene: TRBD2; CDR3 protein: CASSSLAGLYNEQFF; CDR3 DNA: TGTGCCAGCAGCTCACTAGCGGGCCTCTACAATGAGCAGTTCTTC
V gene: TRBV9; clone size: .; J gene: TRBJ2-7; D gene: .; CDR3 protein: CASSVGVGGPFEQYF; CDR3 DNA: TGTGCCAGCAGCGTAGGAGTGGGAGGTCCTTTCGAGCAGTACTTC
V gene: TRBV5-1; clone size: many; J gene: TRBJ1-2; D gene: .; CDR3 protein: CASSLTEPANYGYTF; CDR3 DNA: TGCGCCAGCAGCTTAACAGAACCAGCTAACTATGGCTACACCTTC
V gene: TRBV28; clone size: few; J gene: TRBJ2-7; D gene: .; CDR3 protein: CASSPPGVARNYEQYF; CDR3 DNA: TGTGCCAGCAGTCCCCCAGGTGTAGCGAGAAACTACGAGCAGTACTTC
V gene: TRBV6-5; clone size: few; J gene: TRBJ2-1; D gene: .; CDR3 protein: CASIGGVEQFF; CDR3 DNA: TGTGCCAGCATAGGGGGAGTTGAGCAGTTCTTC
V gene: TRBV4-3; clone size: few; J gene: TRBJ2-6; D gene: .; CDR3 protein: CASSQVASSGANVLTF; CDR3 DNA: TGCGCCAGCAGCCAAGTCGCGAGCTCTGGGGCCAACGTCCTGACTTTC
V gene: TRBV5-6; clone size: few; J gene: TRBJ2-1; D gene: .; CDR3 protein: CASSFTGSSSYNEQFF; CDR3 DNA: TGTGCCAGCAGCTTCACCGGGTCAAGCTCCTACAATGAGCAGTTCTTC
V gene: TRBV3-1; clone size: .; J gene: TRBJ2-3; D gene: .; CDR3 protein: CASSHITDTQYF; CDR3 DNA: TGTGCCAGCAGCCACATCACAGATACGCAGTATTTT
V gene: TRBV2; clone size: few; J gene: TRBJ2-3; D gene: TRBD2; CDR3 protein: CASSLREYTDTQYF; CDR3 DNA: TGTGCCAGCAGCCTGCGGGAGTACACAGATACGCAGTATTTT
V gene: TRBV28; clone size: many; J gene: TRBJ2-1; D gene: TRBD1; CDR3 protein: CASSQTGVVSNEQFF; CDR3 DNA: TGTGCCAGCAGCCAGACAGGGGTTGTCTCCAATGAGCAGTTCTTC
V gene: TRBV20-1; clone size: few; J gene: TRBJ1-2; D gene: .; CDR3 protein: CSATDMAYGYTF; CDR3 DNA: TGCAGTGCAACGGACATGGCCTATGGCTACACCTTC
V gene: TRBV7-2; clone size: few; J gene: TRBJ2-7; D gene: .; CDR3 protein: CASGWGPYEQYF; CDR3 DNA: TGTGCCAGCGGGTGGGGTCCCTACGAGCAGTACTTC
V gene: TRBV6-1; clone size: .; J gene: TRBJ2-7; D gene: TRBD2; CDR3 protein: CASRRTSGTSSYEQYF; CDR3 DNA: TGTGCCAGCAGGCGCACCTCAGGGACTAGCTCCTACGAGCAGTACTTC
V gene: TRBV10-3; clone size: .; J gene: TRBJ2-1; D gene: .; CDR3 protein: CAISALDNEQFF; CDR3 DNA: TGTGCCATCAGTGCCTTAGATAATGAGCAGTTCTTC
V gene: TRBV7-2; clone size: many; J gene: TRBJ2-3; D gene: .; CDR3 protein: CASSLVSTDTQYF; CDR3 DNA: TGTGCCAGCAGCTTAGTTTCCACAGATACGCAGTATTTT
V gene: TRBV3-1; clone size: few; J gene: TRBJ2-4; D gene: .; CDR3 protein: CASSQDPLRANRIQYF; CDR3 DNA: TGTGCCAGCAGCCAAGACCCGCTCAGGGCAAATAGAATTCAGTACTTC
V gene: TRBV6-2/TRBV6-3; clone size: .; J gene: TRBJ2-7; D gene: TRBD1; CDR3 protein: CASSWTGQGYEQYF; CDR3 DNA: TGTGCCAGCAGTTGGACGGGACAGGGGTACGAGCAGTACTTC
V gene: TRBV29-1; clone size: many; J gene: TRBJ2-7; D gene: TRBD2; CDR3 protein: CSGGGGDYYEQYF; CDR3 DNA: TGCAGCGGGGGAGGAGGGGACTACTACGAGCAGTACTTC
V gene: TRBV19; clone size: few; J gene: TRBJ1-5; D gene: .; CDR3 protein: CASSMGTTQPQHF; CDR3 DNA: TGTGCCAGTAGTATGGGGACAACTCAGCCCCAGCATTTT
V gene: TRBV20-1; clone size: .; J gene: TRBJ2-7; D gene: TRBD1; CDR3 protein: CSASVGGTGGYEQYF; CDR3 DNA: TGCAGTGCTAGTGTCGGAGGGACAGGGGGCTACGAGCAGTACTTC
V gene: TRBV6-1; clone size: .; J gene: TRBJ2-1; D gene: TRBD1; CDR3 protein: CASRRDRNNEQFF; CDR3 DNA: TGTGCCAGCAGACGGGACAGGAACAATGAGCAGTTCTTC
V gene: TRBV4-3; clone size: .; J gene: TRBJ2-5; D gene: .; CDR3 protein: CASSPSFRGGETKYF; CDR3 DNA: TGCGCCAGCAGCCCCTCGTTTCGAGGTGGTGAGACCAAGTACTTC
V gene: TRBV7-8; clone size: .; J gene: TRBJ2-7; D gene: TRBD2; CDR3 protein: CASSLSPGLAGASSYEQYF; CDR3 DNA: TGTGCCAGCAGCTTATCGCCGGGACTAGCGGGGGCGAGCTCCTACGAGCAGTACTTC
V gene: TRBV12-3/TRBV12-4; clone size: few; J gene: TRBJ1-1; D gene: .; CDR3 protein: CASSLLLWGRVGTEAFF; CDR3 DNA: TGTGCCAGCAGTTTATTATTATGGGGTAGAGTGGGCACTGAAGCTTTCTTT
V gene: TRBV20-1; clone size: many; J gene: TRBJ2-7; D gene: TRBD2; CDR3 protein: CSARDPASGGYEQYF; CDR3 DNA: TGCAGTGCTAGAGATCCGGCTAGCGGGGGCTACGAGCAGTACTTC
V gene: TRBV12-3/TRBV12-4; clone size: .; J gene: TRBJ2-5; D gene: .; CDR3 protein: CATQLGGKAHQETQYF; CDR3 DNA: TGTGCCACTCAACTCGGGGGTAAGGCACACCAAGAGACCCAGTACTTC
V gene: TRBV20-1; clone size: .; J gene: TRBJ2-7; D gene: TRBD2; CDR3 protein: CSAVGLAKPYEQYF; CDR3 DNA: TGCAGTGCTGTGGGACTAGCGAAACCCTACGAGCAGTACTTC
V gene: TRBV5-6; clone size: many; J gene: TRBJ2-1; D gene: TRBD2; CDR3 protein: CASSPGLAGGIYNEQFF; CDR3 DNA: TGTGCCAGCAGCCCGGGACTAGCGGGAGGTATATACAATGAGCAGTTCTTC
V gene: TRBV2; clone size: .; J gene: TRBJ1-2; D gene: TRBD1; CDR3 protein: CASSEVTGDYGYTF; CDR3 DNA: TGTGCCAGCAGTGAAGTGACAGGGGACTATGGCTACACCTTC
V gene: TRBV7-2; clone size: .; J gene: TRBJ1-1; D gene: TRBD1; CDR3 protein: CASSLLLQGATEAFF; CDR3 DNA: TGTGCCAGCAGCTTATTACTTCAGGGGGCGACTGAAGCTTTCTTT
V gene: TRBV7-9; clone size: .; J gene: TRBJ2-5; D gene: .; CDR3 protein: CASSLASGPYQETQYF; CDR3 DNA: TGTGCCAGCAGCTTAGCGAGTGGCCCGTACCAAGAGACCCAGTACTTC
V gene: TRBV20-1; clone size: .; J gene: TRBJ2-2; D gene: .; CDR3 protein: CSAFWTDTGELFF; CDR3 DNA: TGCAGTGCCTTCTGGACAGACACCGGGGAGCTGTTTTTT
V gene: TRBV24-1; clone size: few; J gene: TRBJ2-1; D gene: .; CDR3 protein: CATSDHPRGGPGEQFF; CDR3 DNA: TGTGCCACCAGTGATCACCCCAGGGGAGGACCCGGTGAGCAGTTCTTC